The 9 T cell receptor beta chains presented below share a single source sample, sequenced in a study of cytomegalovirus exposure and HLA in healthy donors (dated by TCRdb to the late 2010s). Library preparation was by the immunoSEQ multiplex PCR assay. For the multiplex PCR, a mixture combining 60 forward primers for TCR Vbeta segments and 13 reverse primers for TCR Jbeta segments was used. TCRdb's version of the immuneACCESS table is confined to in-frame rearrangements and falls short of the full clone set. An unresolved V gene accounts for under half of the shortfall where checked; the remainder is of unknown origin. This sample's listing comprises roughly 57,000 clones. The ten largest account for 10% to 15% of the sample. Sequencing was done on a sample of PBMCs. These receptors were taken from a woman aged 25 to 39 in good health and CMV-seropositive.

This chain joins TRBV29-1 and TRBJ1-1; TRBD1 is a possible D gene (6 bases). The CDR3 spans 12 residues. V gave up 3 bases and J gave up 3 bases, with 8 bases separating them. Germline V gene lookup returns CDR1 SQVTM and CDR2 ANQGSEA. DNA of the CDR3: TGCAGCGTTGATGCAGGGGACACTGAAGCTTTCTTT. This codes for CSVDAGDTEAFF.

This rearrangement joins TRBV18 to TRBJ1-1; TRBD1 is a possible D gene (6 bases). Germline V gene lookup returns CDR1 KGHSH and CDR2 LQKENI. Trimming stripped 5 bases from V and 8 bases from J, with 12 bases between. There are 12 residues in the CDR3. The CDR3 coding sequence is TGTGCCAGCTCAACTATGGACAGAGAAGCTTTCTTT. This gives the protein CASSTMDREAFF.

The CDR3 region is CASSSGTGDEKLFF. In DNA, the CDR3 is TGTGCCAGCAGCTCCGGGACAGGGGACGAAAAACTGTTTTTT. The chain employs TRBV7-9 and TRBJ1-4; 10 bases are shared with TRBD1. Unmatched junction bases numbered 4, after V lost 4 bases and J lost 8 bases. This CDR3 is 14 amino acids long. Germline V gene lookup returns CDR1 SEHNR and CDR2 FQNEAQ (reference sequence).

The DNA for the CDR3 is TGTGCCAGCAGCGCAGAAGGGACAGTACAAGAGACCCAGTACTTC. Translated: CASSAEGTVQETQYF. The chain carries TRBV9 and TRBJ2-5, with 7 positions matching TRBD1. J was trimmed by 2 bases and V by 3 bases; bases with no gene match: 7. This CDR3 region has 15 residues. CDR1 and CDR2 (germline): SGDLS, YYNGEE.

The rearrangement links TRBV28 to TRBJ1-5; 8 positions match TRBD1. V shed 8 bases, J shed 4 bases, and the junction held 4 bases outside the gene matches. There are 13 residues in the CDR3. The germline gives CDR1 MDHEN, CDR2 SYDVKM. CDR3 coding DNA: TGTGCCAGCGGACAGGGCCCAAATCAGCCCCAGCATTTT. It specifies CASGQGPNQPQHF.

The chain's CDR3 is CASSRGQKNSPLHF. For the CDR3, the DNA is TGTGCCAGCAGCCGGGGACAGAAGAATTCACCCCTCCACTTT. The chain has TRBV5-6 and TRBJ1-6; TRBD1 matches at 7 bases. Germline V CDR1 and CDR2: SGHDT, YYEEEE. The CDR3 runs to 14 residues. The J segment lost 7 bases and the V segment lost 4 bases, leaving 5 bases of the junction unmatched.

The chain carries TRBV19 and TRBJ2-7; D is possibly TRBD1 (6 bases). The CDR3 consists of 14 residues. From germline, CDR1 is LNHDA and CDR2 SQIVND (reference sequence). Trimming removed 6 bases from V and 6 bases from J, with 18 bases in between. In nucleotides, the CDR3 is TGTGCCAGTAGGCAAACAGGGCTTAAAGCCGAGCAGTACTTC. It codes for CASRQTGLKAEQYF.

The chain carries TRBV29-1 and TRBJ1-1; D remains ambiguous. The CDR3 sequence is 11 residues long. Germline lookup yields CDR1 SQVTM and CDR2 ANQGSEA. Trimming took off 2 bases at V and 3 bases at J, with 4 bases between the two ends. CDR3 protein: CSVESYTEAFF. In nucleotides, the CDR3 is TGCAGCGTTGAAAGCTACACTGAAGCTTTCTTT.

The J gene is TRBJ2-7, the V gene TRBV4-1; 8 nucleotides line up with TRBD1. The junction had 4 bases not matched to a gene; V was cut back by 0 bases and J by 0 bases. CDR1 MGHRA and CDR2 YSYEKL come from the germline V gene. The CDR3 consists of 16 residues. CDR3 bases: TGCGCCAGCAGCCAAGAAAGGACAGGGAGCTCCTACGAGCAGTACTTC. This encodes CASSQERTGSSYEQYF.